These 15 T cell receptor beta chains were all obtained from the same sample, sequenced in a study of radiotherapy plus CTLA-4 blockade in lung cancer. Assay used: immunoSEQ multiplex PCR; TCRdb lists only in-frame clones, some missing. The repertoire holds some 100,000 clones, with about 80% as singletons. The sequences come from peripheral blood, collected from a patient treated with radiotherapy plus ipilimumab. These receptors all stem from a human donor with non-small cell lung cancer that progressed on radiotherapy plus ipilimumab.

As to this clone: The identical CDR3 is also encoded by other nucleotide sequences in the sample. This sequence joins TRBV19 and TRBJ1-5; 7 bases are shared with TRBD1. Germline CDR1 LNHDA, CDR2 SQIVND (reference sequence). This CDR3 has 14 residues. J gave up 3 bases and V 3 bases, and 2 bases lay outside the gene matches. CDR3 loop: CASSMGQNNQPQHF. In DNA form, the CDR3 reads TGTGCCAGTAGTATGGGACAGAACAATCAGCCCCAGCATTTT.

The rearrangement joins TRBV5-6 to TRBJ2-2; TRBD2 might be the D (5 bases). CDR1 SGHDT and CDR2 YYEEEE come from the germline V gene. Between the trimmed V and J ends, which lost 3 bases and 6 bases, there was a span of 18 bases. The CDR3 runs 16 residues. Written as DNA, the CDR3 is TGTGCCAGCAGCTCCCGTCGCATCGGGCGGGCCGGGGAGCTGTTTTTT. This codes for CASSSRRIGRAGELFF.

This clone showed up just a few times. V and J are TRBV7-9 and TRBJ2-6; D uncertain. The germline CDR1 and CDR2 sequences are SEHNR and FQNEAQ (reference sequence). CDR3 size: 15 residues. Trimming left V 6 bases short and J 0 bases short, with 9 bases between. CDR3 bases: TGTGCCAGCAGACTCGAATACTCTGGGGCCAACGTCCTGACTTTC. It specifies CASRLEYSGANVLTF.

This chain connects TRBV4-2 to TRBJ2-1, with 13 bases aligning to TRBD2. There are 15 residues in the CDR3. Germline assignment: CDR1 LGHNA and CDR2 YNFKEQ. V dropped 1 base and J dropped 10; count of bases not matched to a gene: 4. CDR3: CASSQGLAGGGEQFF. The CDR3 DNA is TGTGCCAGCAGCCAAGGACTAGCGGGAGGCGGCGAGCAGTTCTTC.

The J gene is TRBJ2-1, the V gene TRBV13; 13 bases agree with TRBD2. CDR1 and CDR2 from the germline V gene are PRHDT and FYEKMQ (reference sequence). The length of the CDR3 is 16 residues. With V trimmed by 0 bases and J by 7 bases, 3 bases remained unmatched. The CDR3 region is CASSLGETSGRNEQFF. CDR3 coding DNA: TGTGCCAGCAGCTTAGGTGAGACTAGCGGGAGGAATGAGCAGTTCTTC.

The rearrangement joins TRBV6-1 to TRBJ2-7; 10 nucleotides align to TRBD1. The CDR3 is 14 residues long. The ends lost 4 bases at V and 6 bases at J; junction bases unmatched: 6. The V gene's germline CDR1 is MNHNS and CDR2 SASEGT. In DNA form, the CDR3 reads TGTGCCAGCAGTGGACAGGGGGCCCTCGGCGAGCAGTACTTC. It yields the protein CASSGQGALGEQYF.

The V gene is TRBV13, the J gene TRBJ2-7; unclear D gene. The germline gives CDR1 PRHDT, CDR2 FYEKMQ (reference sequence). V was trimmed by 0 bases and J by 6 bases, leaving 15 bases between them. This CDR3 has 15 amino acids. CDR3: CASSLGGIKSFEQYF. In DNA, the CDR3 is TGTGCCAGCAGCTTAGGGGGGATTAAGTCTTTCGAGCAGTACTTC.

The chain carries TRBV7-6 and TRBJ2-7; unclear D gene. Trimming cost V 2 bases and J 6 bases, with 11 bases left between them. The germline V gene has CDR1 SGHVS and CDR2 FNYEAQ. The CDR3 has 13 residues. CDR3 sequence (DNA): TGTGCCAGCAGCTTAACGAGACAAGGCGAGCAGTACTTC. Protein product: CASSLTRQGEQYF.

J is TRBJ2-5 and V is TRBV19; D is possibly TRBD1 (5 bases). Germline V gene sequence: CDR1 LNHDA, CDR2 SQIVND (reference sequence). This CDR3 spans 13 amino acids. V gave up 4 bases and J gave up 6 bases, with 12 bases separating them. As DNA, the CDR3 is TGTGCCAGTAGTACACAACAGGCGCAGACCCAGTACTTC. This encodes CASSTQQAQTQYF. Combining the CDR3 with reference TRBV19 and TRBJ2-5 gives the whole variable domain DGGITQSPKYLFRKEGQNVTLSCEQNLNHDAMYWYRQDPGQGLRLIYYSQIVNDFQKGDIAEGYSVSREKKESFPLTVTSAQKNPTAFYLCASSTQQAQTQYFGPGTRLLVL.

The chain couples TRBV27 to TRBJ1-4; D possibly corresponds to TRBD1 (5 bases). The CDR3 totals 15 residues. Germline V lookup: CDR1 MNHEY, CDR2 SMNVEV (reference sequence). Trimming took off 0 bases at V and 4 bases at J, with 9 bases between the two ends. The CDR3 DNA is TGTGCCAGCAGTTTATCGGCAGGGTTTAATGAAAAACTGTTTTTT. Encoded protein: CASSLSAGFNEKLFF.

The rearrangement uses TRBV30 and TRBJ1-2, with a weak D call TRBD1 (5 bases). V dropped 0 bases and J dropped 8 bases, with 10 bases sitting between them. CDR1 GTSNPN and CDR2 SVGIG come from the germline V gene (reference sequence). This CDR3 region has 12 residues. CDR3: CAWSVGGGGYTF. CDR3 bases: TGTGCCTGGAGTGTGGGGGGAGGCGGCTACACCTTC.

The V gene is TRBV7-8, the J gene TRBJ2-7; D might be TRBD1 (6 bases). The germline V gene has CDR1 SGHVS and CDR2 FQNEAQ. CDR3 size: 13 residues. V shed 5 bases and J shed 2 bases, with 10 bases lying between them. The CDR3 DNA reads as TGTGCCAGCAGCGCCCACAGGGCCTACGAGCAGTACTTC. Translated: CASSAHRAYEQYF.

This chain links TRBV18 with TRBJ1-5; 9 nucleotides agree with TRBD1. The CDR3 is 15 residues long. Germline CDR1 is KGHSH and CDR2 is LQKENI. V shed 3 bases, J shed 5 bases, and the junction held 5 bases outside the gene matches. The CDR3 bases are TGTGCCAGCTCACCGGAACAGGGGGCGGATCAGCCCCAGCATTTT. It translates to CASSPEQGADQPQHF.

CDR3: CASSQDHTGYGYTF. The CDR3 nucleotides read TGTGCCAGCAGCCAAGATCACACAGGGTATGGCTACACCTTC. This sequence joins TRBV14 and TRBJ1-2, with D tentatively TRBD1 (6 bases). The CDR3 contains 14 residues. Germline loops: CDR1 SGHDN, CDR2 FVKESK. The V gene lost 0 bases and the J gene lost 5 bases, with 10 bases spanning the gap.

The V call is TRBV29-1, the J call TRBJ1-4; TRBD1 matches at 7 bases. V shed 7 bases and J 8 bases; nucleotides not matched to a gene: 10. This CDR3 has 13 amino acids. Germline CDR1 is SQVTM and CDR2 is ANQGSEA. The CDR3 region has the DNA TGCAGCGCTGGGGACAGTCCAAAGGAAAAACTGTTTTTT. Amino acid sequence: CSAGDSPKEKLFF.